What follows are 26 T cell receptor beta chains derived from one specimen sequenced in a study of blood T cells in healthy people across ages. The second PCR ran roughly 6 to 11 cycles with a sample-barcoded 5' primer and J-beta primers. MiXCR, run by TCRdb on the 5' RACE reads, gives a single entry per CDR3 protein. Of some 900,000 distinct CDR3 sequences listed, approximately 49% are singletons. What was sequenced was blood. The receptors were gathered from a man under 40 in good health.

V is TRBV29-1 and J is TRBJ2-1; 16 bases map to TRBD2. CDR3 length: 18 amino acids. V was clipped by 3 bases and J by 8 bases; unmatched bases: 13. Germline-derived CDR1 and CDR2 are SQVTM and ANQGSEA. The CDR3 DNA reads as TGCAGCGTTGAGGAAGGGACTAGCGGGGGGGCCGAAGTCGATGAGCAGTTCTTC. Encoded protein: CSVEEGTSGGAEVDEQFF.

This clonotype is a singleton in its sample. The rearrangement links TRBV6-2 or TRBV6-3 to TRBJ2-5; 8 bases fit TRBD2. In germline, CDR1 is MNHEY, CDR2 SVGEGT. This CDR3 comprises 16 residues. V gave up 0 bases and J gave up 11 bases; unmatched junction bases: 14. CDR3 sequence reads: CASSYSISGAYNEQYF. As DNA, the CDR3 is TGTGCCAGCAGTTACTCGATTAGCGGGGCCTACAATGAGCAGTACTTC.

This clonotype appeared a few times. This sequence joins TRBV5-5 and TRBJ1-4; D gene uncertain. The germline CDR1 and CDR2 sequences are SGHKS and YYEKEE (reference sequence). The CDR3 consists of 13 residues. Trimming shortened V by 1 base and J by 2 bases, and 3 bases separated the two germline ends. The CDR3 protein is CASSLLTNEKLFF. The CDR3 nucleotides read TGTGCCAGCAGCTTGCTCACTAATGAAAAACTGTTTTTT.

This rearrangement joins TRBV11-3 to TRBJ2-5; D unresolved. The CDR3 has 15 amino acids. Per the germline V gene, CDR1 is SGHNT and CDR2 is YENEEA. The V end was cut by 1 base, the J end by 2 bases, with 11 bases between. The CDR3 bases are TGTGCCAGCAGCTTAGCGATGGGGTTGCAAGAGACCCAGTACTTC. This sequence encodes CASSLAMGLQETQYF.

The chain is built from TRBV7-2 and TRBJ2-3, with 8 bases that match TRBD2. Trimming took 5 bases from V and 3 from J; bases not matched to a gene: 10. This CDR3 region has 16 residues. The germline gives CDR1 SGHTA, CDR2 FQGNSA. The CDR3 is CASSVALAGRTDTQYF. The CDR3 DNA reads as TGTGCCAGCAGCGTCGCCTTAGCGGGGAGGACAGATACGCAGTATTTT.

This clonotype turned up a few times. The gene calls are TRBV7-2 and TRBJ2-3; tentative D call: TRBD2 (5 bases). Germline-derived CDR1 and CDR2 are SGHTA and FQGNSA. This CDR3 is built from 15 residues. V was clipped by 3 bases and J by 3 bases, with 13 bases between them. The CDR3: CASSLRSSPTDTQYF. In DNA form, the CDR3 reads TGTGCCAGCAGCTTGAGGTCTAGCCCTACAGATACGCAGTATTTT.

This clonotype has more than one count but fewer than ten. CDR3: CASSGPLNEQFF. CDR3 nucleotide sequence: TGTGCCAGCAGTGGACCTCTGAATGAGCAGTTCTTC. The V gene is TRBV12-3 or TRBV12-4, the J gene TRBJ2-1; D gene ambiguous. V lost 5 bases, J lost 7 bases, and 9 bases lay in between. The CDR3 has 12 amino acids.

The chain employs TRBV14 and TRBJ2-1; no clear D. Germline values: CDR1 SGHDN, CDR2 FVKESK. Trimming took 1 base from V and 0 from J, leaving 7 bases between them. There are 15 residues in the CDR3. CDR3 in DNA: TGTGCCAGCAGCCAAGTCCACTTCTCCTACAATGAGCAGTTCTTC. It yields the protein CASSQVHFSYNEQFF.

The chain is built from TRBV3-1 and TRBJ2-7, with D maybe TRBD2 (5 bases). This CDR3 has 15 amino acids. The germline CDR1 and CDR2 sequences are LGHDT and YNNKEL (reference sequence). The V gene lost 1 base and the J gene lost 2 bases, with 12 bases spanning the gap. Written as DNA, the CDR3 is TGTGCCAGCAGCCAAGCTCCGGGGAAGGCCTACGAGCAGTACTTC. As protein: CASSQAPGKAYEQYF.

This clonotype was detected a few times. V and J are TRBV12-3 or TRBV12-4 and TRBJ1-2, with 8 nucleotides matching TRBD1. This CDR3 contains 15 residues. The V segment lost 5 bases and the J segment 4 bases; nucleotides outside the gene matches: 9. Here the CDR3 reads CASSLQGQVFYGYTF. CDR3 sequence (DNA): TGTGCCAGCAGTCTACAGGGACAGGTGTTCTATGGCTACACCTTC.

The chain employs TRBV2 and TRBJ2-3; D remains unclear. V shed 5 bases and J shed 8 bases, with 23 bases lying between them. Per the germline V gene, CDR1 is SNHLY and CDR2 is FYNNEI. There are 16 residues in the CDR3. CDR3 nucleotides: TGTGCCAGCAGTTCTTATCCGGACCGCATGGAAGGTACGCAGTATTTT. Protein: CASSSYPDRMEGTQYF. The complete variable domain, with remaining parts taken from reference TRBV2 and TRBJ2-3, reads EPEVTQTPSHQVTQMGQEVILRCVPISNHLYFYWYRQILGQKVEFLVSFYNNEISEKSEIFDDQFSVERPDGSNFTLKIRSTKLEDSAMYFCASSSYPDRMEGTQYFGPGTRLTVL.

This clonotype was counted only a few times. The V call is TRBV4-2, the J call TRBJ2-3; D could derive from TRBD1 or TRBD2 (7 bases each). V lost 5 bases and J lost 0, with 15 bases in between. The CDR3 length is 16 residues. The germline V gene has CDR1 LGHNA and CDR2 YNFKEQ. CDR3 in DNA: TGTGCCAGCAGCGCCCAGGGGGGGCCCAGCACAGATACGCAGTATTTT. This gives the protein CASSAQGGPSTDTQYF.

This clonotype was counted at least ten times. This rearrangement joins TRBV20-1 to TRBJ1-2; D gene ambiguous. CDR3 length: 10 amino acids. Germline V lookup: CDR1 DFQATT, CDR2 SNEGSKA (reference sequence). The ends were cut back, 4 bases at V and 2 bases at J, with 2 bases in the middle. The CDR3, as DNA: TGCAGTGCTAAGAACTATGGCTACACCTTC. The encoded protein is CSAKNYGYTF.

This CDR3 reads CASSDRVTEAFF. CDR3 nucleotides: TGTGCCAGCAGTGACAGGGTTACTGAAGCTTTCTTT. The J gene is TRBJ1-1, the V gene TRBV6-1, with a tentative D call TRBD1 (5 bases). Germline V gene sequence: CDR1 MNHNS, CDR2 SASEGT. The CDR3 totals 12 residues. The V end was cut by 3 bases, the J end by 5 bases, with 7 bases between.

The chain recombines TRBV20-1 with TRBJ1-2; TRBD1 might be the D (5 bases). This CDR3 comprises 13 residues. Trimming removed 2 bases at V and 7 bases at J, with 14 bases between. Germline V CDR1 and CDR2: DFQATT, SNEGSKA (reference sequence). The CDR3: CSARPGFFGGYTF. The CDR3 nucleotides are TGCAGTGCTAGACCAGGGTTTTTTGGTGGCTACACCTTC.

This rearrangement joins TRBV7-9 to TRBJ1-2; D perhaps matches TRBD1 (5 bases). With 2 bases removed from V and 6 bases from J, the gap between germline ends came to 13 bases. The CDR3 contains 14 residues. CDR1 is SEHNR, CDR2 FQNEAQ, per germline (reference sequence). CDR3 DNA: TGTGCCAGCAGCTTACGTAGCAGGGTCCATGGCTACACCTTC. It specifies CASSLRSRVHGYTF.

The V call is TRBV18, the J call TRBJ2-1; the D gene could be TRBD1 or TRBD2 (5 bases each). CDR1 is KGHSH and CDR2 is LQKENI in the germline V gene. Trimming removed 6 bases from V and 7 bases from J, with 16 bases in between. CDR3 length: 14 amino acids. The CDR3 DNA reads as TGTGCCAGCTCCCAGGGTATGCCGGGGAATGAGCAGTTCTTC. Encoded protein: CASSQGMPGNEQFF.

This rearrangement joins TRBV5-1 to TRBJ2-2; the D is unclear. The CDR3 has 12 amino acids. Germline V CDR1 and CDR2: SGHRS, YFSETQ. V was shortened by 1 base and J by 9 bases, with 7 bases between the two germline ends. The CDR3 DNA follows: TGCGCCAGCAGCTTGTCGCTCCGGGAGCTGTTTTTT. Translation: CASSLSLRELFF.

This clonotype was seen a few times. This chain uses TRBV12-3 or TRBV12-4 with TRBJ2-5, with 7 bases aligning to TRBD1. After removal of 6 bases from V and 1 base from J, the junction contained 5 bases not matched to a gene. The CDR3 covers 14 residues. The CDR3 region is CASRPRTGQETQYF. Here the CDR3 DNA reads TGTGCCAGCAGACCCAGGACAGGCCAAGAGACCCAGTACTTC.

The chain links TRBV7-8 to TRBJ2-7; 8 bases map to TRBD1. Unmatched junction bases numbered 5, after V lost 1 base and J lost 3 bases. Germline values: CDR1 SGHVS, CDR2 FQNEAQ. The CDR3 is 15 amino acids. The CDR3 sequence: CASSLGTGSFYEQYF. The CDR3 nucleotides are TGTGCCAGCAGCTTAGGGACAGGGTCTTTCTACGAGCAGTACTTC. Drawing the rest from reference TRBV7-8 and TRBJ2-7, the complete variable domain is GAGVSQSPRYKVAKRGQDVALRCDPISGHVSLFWYQQALGQGPEFLTYFQNEAQLDKSGLPSDRFFAERPEGSVSTLKIQRTQQEDSAVYLCASSLGTGSFYEQYFGPGTRLTVT.

This clonotype was seen repeatedly, ten times or more. This chain links TRBV7-2 with TRBJ2-1, with a tentative D call TRBD1 (6 bases). Trimming stripped 1 base from V and 6 bases from J, with 10 bases between. The CDR3 consists of 14 residues. Germline lookup yields CDR1 SGHTA and CDR2 FQGNSA. In nucleotides, the CDR3 is TGTGCCAGCAGCTTAGGGGTAGGGGGCAATGAGCAGTTCTTC. Its translation is CASSLGVGGNEQFF. The whole variable domain, filled in from reference TRBV7-2 and TRBJ2-1, reads GAGVSQSPSNKVTEKGKDVELRCDPISGHTALYWYRQSLGQGLEFLIYFQGNSAPDKSGLPSDRFSAERTGGSVSTLTIQRTQQEDSAVYLCASSLGVGGNEQFFGPGTRLTVL.

This clonotype was seen more than once but under ten times. One end of the junction fails to match germline, which may point to a read error. The rearrangement links TRBV28 to TRBJ2-7; D call uncertain. Germline assignment: CDR1 MDHEN and CDR2 SYDVKM. There are 15 residues in the CDR3. CDR3 region: CASGLTSDRIYEQYF. The CDR3 DNA is TGTGCCAGCGGTTTGACCTCGGACCGAATCTACGAGCAGTACTTC.

The chain uses TRBV20-1 and TRBJ2-7; possibly TRBD2 for D (5 bases). Matching the DNA end better, TRBJ2-5 makes the J call doubtful. The CDR3 has 17 amino acids. Germline loops: CDR1 DFQATT, CDR2 SNEGSKA (reference sequence). The CDR3 sequence is CSARLPPNGLAGETQYF. The CDR3 DNA sequence: TGCAGTGCTAGACTACCCCCTAACGGGCTAGCAGGAGAGACCCAGTACTTC.

DNA of the CDR3: TGTGCCAGCAGTTTAGGGGGACAGGGGTCCCCCTACGAGCAGTACTTC. Translation gives CASSLGGQGSPYEQYF. The gene calls are TRBV28 and TRBJ2-7; 10 bases agree with TRBD1. The length of the CDR3 is 16 residues. Per the germline V gene, CDR1 is MDHEN and CDR2 is SYDVKM. The J segment lost 2 bases and the V segment lost 2 bases, leaving 6 bases of the junction unmatched.

This clonotype was observed a few times. This chain joins TRBV7-2 and TRBJ2-5; D perhaps matches TRBD1 (5 bases). The CDR3 is made up of 16 amino acids. CDR1 is SGHTA, CDR2 FQGNSA, per germline. V was trimmed by 3 bases and J by 2 bases, leaving 16 bases between them. CDR3 sequence: CASSFGASARQETQYF. The CDR3 DNA sequence: TGTGCCAGCAGCTTTGGGGCCAGCGCCAGACAAGAGACCCAGTACTTC.

This chain joins TRBV9 and TRBJ2-2; D is ambiguous. Germline CDR1 SGDLS, CDR2 YYNGEE. V shed 2 bases and J shed 7 bases, with 9 bases lying between them. The CDR3 runs to 13 residues. For the CDR3, the DNA is TGTGCCAGCAGCGTTGGCCCCAGCGGGGAGCTGTTTTTT. It codes for CASSVGPSGELFF.